These 6 T cell receptor beta chains share one sample of origin, sequenced in a study of prognosis after radiotherapy for stage I lung cancer. By two-round multiplex PCR, the TCR beta CDR3 was amplified from genomic DNA. Primers were specific to each TRBV and TRBJ gene in first-round PCR. TCRdb independently ran MiXCR on the multiplex PCR reads; one entry per CDR3 protein. The repertoire includes around 17,000 distinct CDR3 sequences, around 15% of them detected once, and around 41% sits in the top ten. Specimen: PBMCs, collected before or after stereotactic body radiation therapy (not recorded which). These receptors were obtained from a donor over 45 with non-small cell lung cancer.

This clonotype came up many times. V usage is TRBV7-3 and J usage is TRBJ1-5, with D perhaps TRBD1 (5 bases). The CDR3 consists of 16 residues. Trimming removed 1 base at V and 2 bases at J, with 12 bases between. From germline, CDR1 is SGHTA and CDR2 FQGTGA. The CDR3 DNA sequence: TGTGCCAGCAGCTTAATATTCAGGGCCGGCAATCAGCCCCAGCATTTT. Encoded protein: CASSLIFRAGNQPQHF.

This clonotype was found many times. The CDR3: CASSDQRDSEAFF. DNA of the CDR3: TGTGCCAGCAGCGACCAAAGGGACTCTGAAGCTTTCTTT. The chain combines TRBV6-1 with TRBJ1-1, with TRBD1 as a possible D gene (5 bases). This CDR3 has 13 residues. Trimming took 6 bases from V and 6 from J, leaving 14 bases between them. CDR1 is MNHNS and CDR2 is SASEGT in the germline V gene.

By frequency in the sample, this clonotype is medium-sized. The chain uses TRBV2 and TRBJ1-6, with TRBD1 identical over 11 bases. The length of the CDR3 is 15 residues. Germline CDR1 SNHLY, CDR2 FYNNEI. Unmatched junction bases numbered 5, after V lost 4 bases and J lost 9 bases. The CDR3 sequence is CASSADRGLSSPLHF. DNA of the CDR3: TGTGCCAGCAGTGCGGACAGGGGGCTAAGTTCACCCCTCCACTTT. Using reference TRBV2 and TRBJ1-6 for the parts outside the CDR3, the full variable domain is EPEVTQTPSHQVTQMGQEVILRCVPISNHLYFYWYRQILGQKVEFLVSFYNNEISEKSEIFDDQFSVERPDGSNFTLKIRSTKLEDSAMYFCASSADRGLSSPLHFGNGTRLTVT.

V is TRBV27 and J is TRBJ1-1, with 9 bases identical to TRBD1. The CDR3 runs 15 residues. V gave up 4 bases and J gave up 6 bases; unmatched junction bases: 9. Germline CDR1 is MNHEY and CDR2 is SMNVEV (reference sequence). The CDR3 reads CASSSRGQGSAEAFF. CDR3 sequence (DNA): TGTGCCAGCAGTTCGAGGGGACAGGGCAGCGCTGAAGCTTTCTTT.

The sample holds many counts of this clonotype. Here the CDR3 reads CASSDLTGASGAYNEQFF. Here the CDR3 DNA reads TGTGCCAGCAGTGACCTGACCGGGGCTAGCGGGGCATACAATGAGCAGTTCTTC. The chain combines TRBV6-2 or TRBV6-3 with TRBJ2-1; 9 bases are a match to TRBD2. The CDR3 extends over 18 amino acids. The germline gives CDR1 MNHEY, CDR2 SVGEGT. The junction had 15 bases not matched to a gene; V was cut back by 5 bases and J by 4 bases.

Of note for this clonotype: A much larger clone is a single base away; this may be a read error. The chain recombines TRBV7-6 with TRBJ2-1; unclear D gene. The CDR3 has 19 amino acids. Germline loops: CDR1 SGHVS, CDR2 FNYEAQ. V was cut by 2 bases and J by 0 bases, with 20 bases left in between. CDR3 amino acids: CASSLTSRWARNSYNEQFF. CDR3 in DNA: TGTGCCAGCAGCTTAACTTCACGGTGGGCCCGGAACTCCTACAATGAGCAGTTCTTC.